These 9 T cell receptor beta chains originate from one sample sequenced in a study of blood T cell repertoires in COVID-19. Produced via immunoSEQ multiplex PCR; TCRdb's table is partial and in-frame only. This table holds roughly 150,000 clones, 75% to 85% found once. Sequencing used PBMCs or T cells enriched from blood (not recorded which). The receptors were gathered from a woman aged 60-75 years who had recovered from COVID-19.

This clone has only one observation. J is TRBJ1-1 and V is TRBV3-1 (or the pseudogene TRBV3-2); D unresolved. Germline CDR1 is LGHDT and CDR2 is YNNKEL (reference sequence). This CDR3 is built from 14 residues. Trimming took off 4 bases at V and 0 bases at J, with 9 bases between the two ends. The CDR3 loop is CASSPLGVNTEAFF. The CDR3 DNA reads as TGTGCCAGCAGCCCATTAGGAGTGAACACTGAAGCTTTCTTT.

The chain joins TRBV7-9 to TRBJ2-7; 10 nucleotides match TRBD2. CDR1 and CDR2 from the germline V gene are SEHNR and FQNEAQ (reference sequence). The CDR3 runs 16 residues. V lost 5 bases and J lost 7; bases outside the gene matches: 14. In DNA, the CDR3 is TGTGCCAGCAGCCCAAAAGAGCGGGGGGGCCGGGGAGAGCAGTACTTC. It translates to CASSPKERGGRGEQYF.

The CDR3 region is CASSPRTSQNYGYTF. The CDR3 nucleotides read TGCGCCAGCAGCCCTCGGACAAGTCAGAACTATGGCTACACCTTC. The V and J genes are TRBV5-1 and TRBJ1-2, with a possible D match to TRBD1 (5 bases). Germline assignment: CDR1 SGHRS and CDR2 YFSETQ. This CDR3 has 15 residues. Trimming pared 4 bases from V and 2 bases from J, leaving 15 bases between.

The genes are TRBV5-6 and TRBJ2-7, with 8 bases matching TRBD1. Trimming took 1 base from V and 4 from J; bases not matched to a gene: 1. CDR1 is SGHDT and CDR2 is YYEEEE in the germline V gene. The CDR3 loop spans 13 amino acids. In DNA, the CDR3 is TGTGCCAGCAGCTTGACAGGGGGATACGAGCAGTACTTC. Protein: CASSLTGGYEQYF.

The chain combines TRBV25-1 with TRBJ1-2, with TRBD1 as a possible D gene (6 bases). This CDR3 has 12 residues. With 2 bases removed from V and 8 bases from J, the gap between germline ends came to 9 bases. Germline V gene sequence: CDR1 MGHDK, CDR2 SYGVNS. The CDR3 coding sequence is TGTGCCAGCAGTGAACAGGGGAGAGGCTACACCTTC. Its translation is CASSEQGRGYTF.

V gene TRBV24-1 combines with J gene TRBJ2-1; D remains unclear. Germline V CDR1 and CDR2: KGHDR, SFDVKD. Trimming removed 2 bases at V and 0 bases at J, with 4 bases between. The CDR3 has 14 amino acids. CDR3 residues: CATSDSSSYNEQFF. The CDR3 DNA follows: TGTGCCACCAGTGATTCCAGCTCCTACAATGAGCAGTTCTTC.

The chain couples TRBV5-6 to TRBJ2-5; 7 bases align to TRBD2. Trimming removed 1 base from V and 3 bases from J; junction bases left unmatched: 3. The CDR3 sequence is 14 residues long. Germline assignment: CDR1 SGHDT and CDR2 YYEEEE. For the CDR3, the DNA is TGTGCCAGCAGCTTGTTAGCGGGTGAAGAGACCCAGTACTTC. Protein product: CASSLLAGEETQYF.

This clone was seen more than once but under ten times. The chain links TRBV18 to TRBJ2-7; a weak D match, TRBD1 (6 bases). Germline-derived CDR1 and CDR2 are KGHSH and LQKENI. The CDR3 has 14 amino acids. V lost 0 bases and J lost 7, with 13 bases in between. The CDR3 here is CASSPPQGTGEQYF. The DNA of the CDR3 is TGTGCCAGCTCACCACCGCAGGGGACGGGTGAGCAGTACTTC.

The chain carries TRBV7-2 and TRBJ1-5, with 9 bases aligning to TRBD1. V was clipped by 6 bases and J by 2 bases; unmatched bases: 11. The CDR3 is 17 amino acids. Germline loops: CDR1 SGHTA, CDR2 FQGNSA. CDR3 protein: CASSGIGTGSGNQPQHF. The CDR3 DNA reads TGTGCCAGCAGTGGTATAGGGACAGGGAGCGGCAATCAGCCCCAGCATTTT.